These T cell receptor beta chains were read from a single sample in a study of T-cell reconstitution after alpha-beta-depleted transplantation in children. TCRdb reprocessed the PCR reads via MiXCR and lists one record per CDR3 protein. The table has about 58,000 distinct CDR3 sequences, about 40% seen once; the top ten hold less than 98%. Here the sequenced sample was PBMCs, mostly from graft donor cells, taken 360 days after TCRalphabeta/CD19-depleted stem cell transplant. These receptors were obtained from a male patient between 5 and 17 years old who had a stem cell transplant for acute lymphoblastic leukemia, so the T cells may come from the graft donor. CDR3s include the opening cysteine and the closing phenylalanine or tryptophan. The D gene is left open where the match is weak. Clone size is stated in some rows and not others, as once, few, many or a class when expanded.

j_gene,v_gene,abundance,d_gene,len,CDR3nt,CDR3aa
TRBJ2-7,TRBV7-8,.,.,14,TGTGCCAGCAGCTTAGTTCCGGGGGCGTACGAGCAGTACTTC,CASSLVPGAYEQYF
TRBJ2-7,TRBV6-2/TRBV6-3,few,.,13,TGTGCCAGCAGCCCCAGGATCCCCTACGAGCAGTACTTC,CASSPRIPYEQYF
TRBJ2-1,TRBV11-2,.,.,12,TGTGCCAGCAGACTAGTTCTCGATGAGCAGTTCTTC,CASRLVLDEQFF
TRBJ2-7,TRBV29-1,.,.,13,TGCAGCGTTGAAGATCGAAACCGCTACGAGCAGTACTTC,CSVEDRNRYEQYF
TRBJ2-4,TRBV20-1,.,.,15,TGCAGTGCAACCCGGCGGATCCTAGCCAAAAACATTCAGTACTTC,CSATRRILAKNIQYF
TRBJ2-2,TRBV11-1,few,TRBD1,20,TGTGCCAGCAGCTCGCGACGGGACAGTAGGCAACCGTCGAACACCGGGGAGCTGTTTTTT,CASSSRRDSRQPSNTGELFF
TRBJ2-2,TRBV6-2/TRBV6-3,.,.,10,TGTGCCGGCTACACCGGGGAGCTGTTTTTT,CAGYTGELFF
TRBJ2-1,TRBV7-8,few,.,15,TGTGCCAGCAGCTTGCCAGGGAACTCCTACAATGAGCAGTTCTTC,CASSLPGNSYNEQFF
TRBJ2-3,TRBV5-1,.,.,13,TGCGCCAGCAGCTTGGGTCGCGGAGATACGCAGTATTTT,CASSLGRGDTQYF
TRBJ2-2,TRBV7-3,.,.,12,TGTGCCAGCAGCCCCCTGCGGGGGGAGCTGTTTTTT,CASSPLRGELFF
TRBJ2-3,TRBV12-3/TRBV12-4,few,.,12,TGTGCCAGCCAAGGGGCCGCAGATACGCAGTATTTT,CASQGAADTQYF
TRBJ2-1,TRBV9,.,TRBD2,16,TGTGCCAGCAGCGTAAAATGGGCGGGGGGGTACAATGAGCAGTTCTTC,CASSVKWAGGYNEQFF
TRBJ2-2,TRBV5-6,few,TRBD1,16,TGTGCCAGCAGCCTTACAGGGGGCCCACCCACCGGGGAGCTGTTTTTT,CASSLTGGPPTGELFF
TRBJ2-7,TRBV12-3/TRBV12-4,few,TRBD2,15,TGTGCCAGCAGTTCGCCGGGACTAGCATCCTACGAGCAGTACTTC,CASSSPGLASYEQYF
TRBJ1-2,TRBV29-1,.,.,11,TGCAGCGTTCAAGATGGGGCAGGCTACACCTTC,CSVQDGAGYTF
TRBJ1-1,TRBV13,.,.,13,TGTGCCAGCAGCTTAGGGGGGGCACTAGAAGCTTTCTTT,CASSLGGALEAFF
TRBJ1-5,TRBV12-3/TRBV12-4,.,TRBD1,16,TGTGCCAGCAGTATGGGGACAGGCTCCCTCAATCAGCCCCAGCATTTT,CASSMGTGSLNQPQHF